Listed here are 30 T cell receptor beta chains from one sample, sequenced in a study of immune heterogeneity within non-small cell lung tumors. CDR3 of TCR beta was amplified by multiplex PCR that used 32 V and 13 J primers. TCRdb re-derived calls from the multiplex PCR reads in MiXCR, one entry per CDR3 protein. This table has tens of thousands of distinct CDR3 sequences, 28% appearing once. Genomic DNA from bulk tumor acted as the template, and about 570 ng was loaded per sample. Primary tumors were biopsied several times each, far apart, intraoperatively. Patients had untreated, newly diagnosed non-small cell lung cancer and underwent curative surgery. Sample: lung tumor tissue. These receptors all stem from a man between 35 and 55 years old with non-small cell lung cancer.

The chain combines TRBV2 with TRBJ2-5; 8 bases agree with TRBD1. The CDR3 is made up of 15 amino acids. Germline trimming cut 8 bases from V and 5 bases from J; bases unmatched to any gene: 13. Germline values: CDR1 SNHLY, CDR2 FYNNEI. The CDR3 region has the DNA TGTGCCAGCGACGAACAGGGGGGAGTAGGGGAGACCCAGTACTTC. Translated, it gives CASDEQGGVGETQYF.

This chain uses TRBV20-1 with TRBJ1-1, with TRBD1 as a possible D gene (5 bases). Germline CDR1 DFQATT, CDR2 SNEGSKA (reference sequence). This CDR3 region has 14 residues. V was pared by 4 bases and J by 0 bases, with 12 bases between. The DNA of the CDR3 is TGCAGTGCTAAAGGGGACCGCCTGAACACTGAAGCTTTCTTT. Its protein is CSAKGDRLNTEAFF.

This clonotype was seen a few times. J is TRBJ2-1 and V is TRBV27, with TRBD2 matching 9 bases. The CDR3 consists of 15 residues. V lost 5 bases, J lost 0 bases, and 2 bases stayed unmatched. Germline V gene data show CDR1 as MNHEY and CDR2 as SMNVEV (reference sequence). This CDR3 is CASSGTSSSYNEQFF. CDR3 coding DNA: TGTGCCAGCAGTGGGACTAGCAGCTCCTACAATGAGCAGTTCTTC.

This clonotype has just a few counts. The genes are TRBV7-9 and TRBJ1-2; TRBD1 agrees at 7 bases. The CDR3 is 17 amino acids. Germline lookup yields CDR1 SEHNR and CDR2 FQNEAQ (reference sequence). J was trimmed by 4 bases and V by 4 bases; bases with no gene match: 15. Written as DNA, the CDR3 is TGTGCCAGCAGCTCACACCGTCCCCGGGACAGCCCCTATGGCTACACCTTC. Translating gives CASSSHRPRDSPYGYTF.

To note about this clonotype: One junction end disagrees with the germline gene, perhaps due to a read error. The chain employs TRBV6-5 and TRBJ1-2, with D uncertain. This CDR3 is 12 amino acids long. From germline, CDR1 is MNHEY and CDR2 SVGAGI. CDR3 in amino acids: CASTPWPYGYTF. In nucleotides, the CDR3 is TGTGCCAGCACCCCATGGCCTTATGGTTACACCTTC.

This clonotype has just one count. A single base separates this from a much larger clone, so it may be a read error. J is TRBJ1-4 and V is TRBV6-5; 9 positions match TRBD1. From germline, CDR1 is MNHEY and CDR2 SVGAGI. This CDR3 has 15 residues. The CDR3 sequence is CASSYTGGAEEILFF. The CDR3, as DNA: TGTGCCAGCAGTTACACAGGGGGCGCGGAGGAAATACTGTTTTTT.

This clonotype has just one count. The CDR3 loop is CASSYRGIGTGELFF. The CDR3 nucleotides are TGTGCCAGCAGTTACAGGGGGATAGGCACCGGGGAGCTGTTTTTT. The gene calls are TRBV6-9 and TRBJ2-2; 7 positions agree with TRBD1. CDR3 size: 15 residues. Per germline, CDR1 MNHGY and CDR2 SVAAGI. Trimming took 3 bases from V and 4 from J; bases not matched to a gene: 5.

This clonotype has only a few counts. The CDR3 sequence: CAITFSDRYNEQFF. The CDR3 bases are TGTGCCATCACGTTCTCCGACCGATACAATGAGCAGTTCTTC. V gene TRBV10-3 combines with J gene TRBJ2-1; D remains ambiguous. V lost 7 bases to trimming and J lost 4 bases, with 14 bases between them. From germline, CDR1 is ENHRY and CDR2 SYGVKD. The CDR3 consists of 14 residues.

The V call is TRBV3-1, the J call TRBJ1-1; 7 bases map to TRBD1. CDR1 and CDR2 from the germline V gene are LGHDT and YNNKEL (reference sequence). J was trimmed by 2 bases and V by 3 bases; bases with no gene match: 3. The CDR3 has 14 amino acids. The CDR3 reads CASSQGQRNTEAFF. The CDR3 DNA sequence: TGTGCCAGCAGCCAGGGACAGAGAAACACTGAAGCTTTCTTT.

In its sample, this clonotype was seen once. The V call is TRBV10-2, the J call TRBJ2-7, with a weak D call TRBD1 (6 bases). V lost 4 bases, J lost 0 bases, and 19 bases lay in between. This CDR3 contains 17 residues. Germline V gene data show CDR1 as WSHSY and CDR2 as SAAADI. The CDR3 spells CASSAGASETTSYEQYF. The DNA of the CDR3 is TGCGCCAGCAGTGCAGGGGCCTCGGAGACAACCTCCTACGAGCAGTACTTC.

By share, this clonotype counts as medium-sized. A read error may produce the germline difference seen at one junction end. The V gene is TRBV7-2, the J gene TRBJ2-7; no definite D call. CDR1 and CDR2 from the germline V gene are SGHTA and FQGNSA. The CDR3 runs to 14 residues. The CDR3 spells CASSLEVYGSVLDF. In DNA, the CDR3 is TGTGCCAGCAGCTTAGAGGTGTACGGTTCAGTACTGGACTTC.

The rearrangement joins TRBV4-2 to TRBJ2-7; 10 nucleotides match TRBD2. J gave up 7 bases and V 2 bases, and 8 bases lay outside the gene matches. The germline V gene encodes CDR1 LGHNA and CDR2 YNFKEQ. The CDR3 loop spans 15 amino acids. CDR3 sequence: CASSQTSGIELEQYF. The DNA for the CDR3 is TGTGCCAGCAGCCAAACTAGCGGGATAGAGTTGGAGCAGTACTTC.

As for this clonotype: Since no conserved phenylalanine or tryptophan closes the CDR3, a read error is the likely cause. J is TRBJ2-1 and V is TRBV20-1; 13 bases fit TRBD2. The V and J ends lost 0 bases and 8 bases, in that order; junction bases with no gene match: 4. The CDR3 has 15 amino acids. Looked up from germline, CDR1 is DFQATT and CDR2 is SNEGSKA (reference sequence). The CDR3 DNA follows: TGCAGTGCTAGAGAAAGGACTAGCGGGAGTTATGAGCAGTTCATC. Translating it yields CSARERTSGSYEQFI.

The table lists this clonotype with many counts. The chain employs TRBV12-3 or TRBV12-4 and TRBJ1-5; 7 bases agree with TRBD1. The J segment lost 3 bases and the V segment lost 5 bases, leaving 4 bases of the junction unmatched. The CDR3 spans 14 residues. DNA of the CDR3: TGTGCCAGCAGTCCGGGACAGCCCAATCAGCCCCAGCATTTT. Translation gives CASSPGQPNQPQHF.

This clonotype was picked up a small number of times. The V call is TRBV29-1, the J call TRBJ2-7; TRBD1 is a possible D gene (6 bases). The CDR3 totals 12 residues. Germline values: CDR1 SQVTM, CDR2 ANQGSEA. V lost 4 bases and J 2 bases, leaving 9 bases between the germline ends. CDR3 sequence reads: CSVVDSTYEQYF. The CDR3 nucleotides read TGCAGCGTTGTGGACAGTACCTACGAGCAGTACTTC.

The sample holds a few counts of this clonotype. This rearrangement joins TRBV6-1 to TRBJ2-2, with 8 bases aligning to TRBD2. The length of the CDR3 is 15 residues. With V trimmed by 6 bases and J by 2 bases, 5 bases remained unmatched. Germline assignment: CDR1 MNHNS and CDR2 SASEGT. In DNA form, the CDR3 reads TGTGCCAGCAGCCTTAGCGGGATTAACACCGGGGAGCTGTTTTTT. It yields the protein CASSLSGINTGELFF.

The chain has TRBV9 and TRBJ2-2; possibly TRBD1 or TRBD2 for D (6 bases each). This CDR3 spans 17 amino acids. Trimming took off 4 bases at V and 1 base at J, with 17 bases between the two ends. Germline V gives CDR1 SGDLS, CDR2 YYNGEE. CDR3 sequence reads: CASSPRRGDLNTGELFF. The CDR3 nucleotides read TGTGCCAGCAGCCCGCGGAGGGGGGACCTGAACACCGGGGAGCTGTTTTTT. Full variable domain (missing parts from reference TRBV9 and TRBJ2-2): DSGVTQTPKHLITATGQRVTLRCSPRSGDLSVYWYQQSLDQGLQFLIQYYNGEERAKGNILERFSAQQFPDLHSELNLSSLELGDSALYFCASSPRRGDLNTGELFFGEGSRLTVL.

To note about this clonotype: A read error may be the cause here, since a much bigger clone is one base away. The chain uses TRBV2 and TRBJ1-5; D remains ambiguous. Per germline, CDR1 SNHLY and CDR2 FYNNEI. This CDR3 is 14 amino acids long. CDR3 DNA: TGTGCCAGCAGTGCCGGGAGCGCCAATCAGCCCCAGCTTTTT. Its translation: CASSAGSANQPQLF.

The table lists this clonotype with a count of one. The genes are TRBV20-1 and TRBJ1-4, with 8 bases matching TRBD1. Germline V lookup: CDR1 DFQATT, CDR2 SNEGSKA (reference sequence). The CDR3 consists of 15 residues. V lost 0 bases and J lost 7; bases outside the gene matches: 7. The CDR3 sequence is CSARDPQGGSEKLFF. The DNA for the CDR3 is TGCAGTGCTAGAGACCCACAGGGGGGGTCTGAAAAACTGTTTTTT.

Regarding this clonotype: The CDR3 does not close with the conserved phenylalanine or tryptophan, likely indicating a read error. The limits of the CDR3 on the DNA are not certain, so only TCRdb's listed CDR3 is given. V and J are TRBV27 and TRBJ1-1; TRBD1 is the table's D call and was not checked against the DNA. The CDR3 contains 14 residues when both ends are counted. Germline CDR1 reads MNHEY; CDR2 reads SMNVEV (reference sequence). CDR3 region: CASSPNTGAAEALL.

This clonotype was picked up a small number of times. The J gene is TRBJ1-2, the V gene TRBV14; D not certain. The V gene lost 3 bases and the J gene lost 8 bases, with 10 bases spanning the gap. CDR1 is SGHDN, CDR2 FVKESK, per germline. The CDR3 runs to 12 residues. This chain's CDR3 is CASSQGPGGYTF. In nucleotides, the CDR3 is TGTGCCAGCAGCCAGGGCCCTGGGGGCTACACCTTC.

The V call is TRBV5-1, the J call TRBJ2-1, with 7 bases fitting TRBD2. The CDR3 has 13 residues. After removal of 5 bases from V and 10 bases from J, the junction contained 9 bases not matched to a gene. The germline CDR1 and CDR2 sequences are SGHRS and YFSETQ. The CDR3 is CASRRGEPGEQFF. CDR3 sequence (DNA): TGCGCCAGCAGACGGGGGGAGCCAGGGGAGCAGTTCTTC.

The DNA of the CDR3 is TGTGCCAGCGGCTCCTTGGCGTCCTACGAGCAGTACTTC. Amino acid sequence: CASGSLASYEQYF. This chain links TRBV27 with TRBJ2-7; D unresolved. The CDR3 is 13 amino acids. The V end lost 8 bases, the J end lost 1 base, and 12 bases lay between the germline ends. Germline values: CDR1 MNHEY, CDR2 SMNVEV (reference sequence).

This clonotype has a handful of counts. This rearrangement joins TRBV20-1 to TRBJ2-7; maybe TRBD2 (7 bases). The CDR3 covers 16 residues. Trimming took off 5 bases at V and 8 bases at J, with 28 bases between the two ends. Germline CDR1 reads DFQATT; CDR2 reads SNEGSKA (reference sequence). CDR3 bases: TGCAGTGCTCTTCGGATAGGGGGGGGGCGCCCGGATCAGCAGTACTTC. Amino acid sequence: CSALRIGGGRPDQQYF.

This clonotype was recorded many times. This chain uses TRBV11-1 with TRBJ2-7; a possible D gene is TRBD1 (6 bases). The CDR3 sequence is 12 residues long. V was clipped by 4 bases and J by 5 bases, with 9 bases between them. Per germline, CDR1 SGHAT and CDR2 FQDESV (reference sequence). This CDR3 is CASSSTGHEQYF. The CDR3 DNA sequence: TGTGCCAGCAGCTCAACAGGGCACGAGCAGTACTTC. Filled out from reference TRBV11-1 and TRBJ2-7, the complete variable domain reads EAEVAQSPRYKITEKSQAVAFWCDPISGHATLYWYRQILGQGPELLVQFQDESVVDDSQLPKDRFSAERLKGVDSTLKIQPAELGDSAMYLCASSSTGHEQYFGPGTRLTVT.

The CDR3: CASSYSEGSGNTIYF. The CDR3 DNA reads as TGTGCCAGCAGTTACTCGGAGGGCTCTGGAAACACCATATATTTT. This sequence joins TRBV6-6 and TRBJ1-3; unclear D gene. Trimming removed 0 bases from V and 0 bases from J, with 6 bases in between. Per germline, CDR1 MNHNY and CDR2 SVGAGI (reference sequence). The CDR3 consists of 15 residues.

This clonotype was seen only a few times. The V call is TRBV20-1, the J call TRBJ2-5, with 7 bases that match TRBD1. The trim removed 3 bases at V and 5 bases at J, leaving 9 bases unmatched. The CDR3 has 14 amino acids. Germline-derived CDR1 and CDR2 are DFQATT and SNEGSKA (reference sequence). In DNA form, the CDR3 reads TGCAGTGCTAGCGACAGGGACAGTCGGGAGACCCAGTACTTC. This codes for CSASDRDSRETQYF.

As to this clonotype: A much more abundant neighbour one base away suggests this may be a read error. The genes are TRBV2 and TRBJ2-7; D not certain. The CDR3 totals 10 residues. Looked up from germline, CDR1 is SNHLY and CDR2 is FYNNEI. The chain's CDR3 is CGRNGHERYF. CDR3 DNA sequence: TGTGGACGAAACGGCCACGAGCGGTACTTC.

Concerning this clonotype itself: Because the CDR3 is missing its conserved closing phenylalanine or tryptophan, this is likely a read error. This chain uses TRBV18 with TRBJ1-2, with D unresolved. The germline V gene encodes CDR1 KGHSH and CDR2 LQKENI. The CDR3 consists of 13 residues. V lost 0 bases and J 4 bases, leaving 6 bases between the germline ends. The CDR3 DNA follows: TGTGCCAGCTCACCACCTTACGGCTATGGCTACACCTCC. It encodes CASSPPYGYGYTS.

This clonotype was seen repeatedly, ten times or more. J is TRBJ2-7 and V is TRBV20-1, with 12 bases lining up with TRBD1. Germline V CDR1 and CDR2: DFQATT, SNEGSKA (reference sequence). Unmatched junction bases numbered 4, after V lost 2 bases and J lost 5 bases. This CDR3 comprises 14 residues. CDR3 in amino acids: CSARRDRGQNEQYF. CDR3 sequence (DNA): TGCAGTGCTAGAAGGGACAGGGGGCAGAACGAGCAGTACTTC.